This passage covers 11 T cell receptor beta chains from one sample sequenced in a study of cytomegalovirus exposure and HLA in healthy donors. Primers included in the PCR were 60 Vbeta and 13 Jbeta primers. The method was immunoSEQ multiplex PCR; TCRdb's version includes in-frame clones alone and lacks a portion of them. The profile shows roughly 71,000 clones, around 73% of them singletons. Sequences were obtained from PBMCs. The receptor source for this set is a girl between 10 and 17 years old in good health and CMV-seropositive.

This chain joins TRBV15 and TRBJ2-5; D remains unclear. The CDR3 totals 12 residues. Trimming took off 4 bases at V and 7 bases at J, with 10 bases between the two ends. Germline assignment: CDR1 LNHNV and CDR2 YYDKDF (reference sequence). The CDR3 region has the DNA TGTGCCACCAGCAAGTTTTCAGGGACCCAGTACTTC. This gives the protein CATSKFSGTQYF.

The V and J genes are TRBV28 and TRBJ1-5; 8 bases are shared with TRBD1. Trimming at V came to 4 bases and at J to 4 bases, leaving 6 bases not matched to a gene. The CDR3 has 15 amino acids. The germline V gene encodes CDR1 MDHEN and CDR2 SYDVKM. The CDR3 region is CASSWTGKGNQPQHF. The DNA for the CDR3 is TGTGCCAGCAGTTGGACAGGGAAGGGTAATCAGCCCCAGCATTTT.

CDR3 region: CAISESGRVYGYTF. The CDR3 nucleotides read TGTGCCATCAGTGAGTCGGGCAGGGTGTATGGCTACACCTTC. V is TRBV10-3 and J is TRBJ1-2; possible D gene TRBD1, 5 bases. Germline loops: CDR1 ENHRY, CDR2 SYGVKD. CDR3 length: 14 residues. Trimming removed 0 bases at V and 5 bases at J, with 10 bases between.

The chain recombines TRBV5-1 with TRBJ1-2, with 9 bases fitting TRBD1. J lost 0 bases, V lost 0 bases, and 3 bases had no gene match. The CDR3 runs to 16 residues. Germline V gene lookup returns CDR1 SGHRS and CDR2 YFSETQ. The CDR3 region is CASSLGRDRANYGYTF. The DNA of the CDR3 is TGCGCCAGCAGCTTGGGGCGGGACAGGGCTAACTATGGCTACACCTTC. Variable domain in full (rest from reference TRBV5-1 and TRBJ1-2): KAGVTQTPRYLIKTRGQQVTLSCSPISGHRSVSWYQQTPGQGLQFLFEYFSETQRNKGNFPGRFSGRQFSNSRSEMNVSTLELGDSALYLCASSLGRDRANYGYTFGSGTRLTVV.

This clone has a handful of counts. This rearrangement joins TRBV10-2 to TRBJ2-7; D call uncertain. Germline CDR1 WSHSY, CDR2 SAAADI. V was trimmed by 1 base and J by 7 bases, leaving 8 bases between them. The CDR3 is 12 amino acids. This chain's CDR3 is CASSEYPREQYF. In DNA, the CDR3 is TGCGCCAGCAGTGAGTACCCGAGGGAGCAGTACTTC.

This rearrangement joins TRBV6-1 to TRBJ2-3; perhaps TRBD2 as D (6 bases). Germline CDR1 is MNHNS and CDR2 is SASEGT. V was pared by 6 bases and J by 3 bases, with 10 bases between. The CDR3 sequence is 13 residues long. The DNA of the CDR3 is TGTGCCAGCAGGGGTGGGGGGACAGATACGCAGTATTTT. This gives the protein CASRGGGTDTQYF.

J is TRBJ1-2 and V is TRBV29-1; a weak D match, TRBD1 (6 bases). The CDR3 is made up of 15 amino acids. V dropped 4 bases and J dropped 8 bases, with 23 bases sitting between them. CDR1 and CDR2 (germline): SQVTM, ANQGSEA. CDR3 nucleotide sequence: TGCAGCGTTGGGGGTGGACAGAGAAAATGGGGCGGCTACACCTTC. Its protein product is CSVGGGQRKWGGYTF. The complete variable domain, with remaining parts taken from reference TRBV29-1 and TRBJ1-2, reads SAVISQKPSRDICQRGTSLTIQCQVDSQVTMMFWYRQQPGQSLTLIATANQGSEATYESGFVIDKFPISRPNLTFSTLTVSNMSPEDSSIYLCSVGGGQRKWGGYTFGSGTRLTVV.

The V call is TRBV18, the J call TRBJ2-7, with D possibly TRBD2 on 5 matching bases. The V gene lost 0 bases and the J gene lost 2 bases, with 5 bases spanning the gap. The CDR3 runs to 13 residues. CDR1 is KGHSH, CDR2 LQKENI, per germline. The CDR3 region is CASSPPGAYEQYF. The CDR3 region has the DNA TGTGCCAGCTCACCACCCGGGGCCTACGAGCAGTACTTC.

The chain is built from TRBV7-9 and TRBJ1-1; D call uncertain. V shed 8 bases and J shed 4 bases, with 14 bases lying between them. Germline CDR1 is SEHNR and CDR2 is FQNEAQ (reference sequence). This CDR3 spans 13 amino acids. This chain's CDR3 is CASREGLGTEAFF. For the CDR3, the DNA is TGTGCCAGCCGCGAGGGCCTGGGCACTGAAGCTTTCTTT.

The CDR3 reads CASSVGQAYTEAFF. The CDR3, as DNA: TGTGCCAGCAGCGTGGGACAGGCCTACACTGAAGCTTTCTTT. The chain joins TRBV9 to TRBJ1-1, with TRBD1 identical over 8 bases. Germline loops: CDR1 SGDLS, CDR2 YYNGEE. With 2 bases clipped from V and 3 bases from J, the junction kept 3 bases outside the gene matches. The CDR3 is 14 residues long.

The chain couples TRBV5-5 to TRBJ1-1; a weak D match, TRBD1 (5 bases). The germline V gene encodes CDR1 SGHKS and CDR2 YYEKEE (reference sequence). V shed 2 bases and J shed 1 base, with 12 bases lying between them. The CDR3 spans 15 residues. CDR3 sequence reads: CASSFNSQANTEAFF. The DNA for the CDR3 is TGTGCCAGCAGCTTCAATTCACAGGCGAACACTGAAGCTTTCTTT.